Below, 13 T cell receptor beta chains from the same sample are listed, as sequenced in a study of STAT5B mutations in CD4+ large granular lymphocyte leukemia. Using immunoSEQ multiplex PCR, the repertoire was profiled, and TCRdb retains in-frame clones only, with some absent. Of around 35,000 clones in the sample, 87% were seen once. What was sequenced was CD4+ T cells from blood buffy coats. These receptor sequences come from a human donor in good health.

V gene TRBV5-4 combines with J gene TRBJ2-5; 8 nucleotides agree with TRBD2. V shed 0 bases and J 7 bases; nucleotides not matched to a gene: 8. The CDR3 sequence is 15 residues long. Looked up from germline, CDR1 is SGHNT and CDR2 is YYREEE (reference sequence). The CDR3 region has the DNA TGTGCCAGCAGCTTGGTAATGTCGGCGGGGGGGACCCAGTACTTC. This translates into CASSLVMSAGGTQYF.

V usage is TRBV19 and J usage is TRBJ2-2; 9 bases are a match to TRBD1. There are 17 residues in the CDR3. CDR1 is LNHDA and CDR2 is SQIVND in the germline V gene (reference sequence). Trimming cost V 6 bases and J 6 bases; bases outside gene matches: 14. CDR3: CASRPSPGQGGAGELFF. The CDR3 coding sequence is TGTGCCAGTAGGCCATCTCCGGGACAGGGTGGGGCCGGGGAGCTGTTTTTT. Based on the CDR3 plus reference TRBV19 and TRBJ2-2, the full variable domain is DGGITQSPKYLFRKEGQNVTLSCEQNLNHDAMYWYRQDPGQGLRLIYYSQIVNDFQKGDIAEGYSVSREKKESFPLTVTSAQKNPTAFYLCASRPSPGQGGAGELFFGEGSRLTVL.

In DNA, the CDR3 is TGTGCCAGCAGCTTAGGGGCTAGCGGCAAACAAGAGACCCAGTACTTC. Encoded protein: CASSLGASGKQETQYF. V is TRBV11-3 and J is TRBJ2-5; 7 bases agree with TRBD2. V dropped 1 base and J dropped 2; count of bases not matched to a gene: 7. The CDR3 contains 16 residues. Germline V gene lookup returns CDR1 SGHNT and CDR2 YENEEA. Filled out from reference TRBV11-3 and TRBJ2-5, the complete variable domain reads EAGVVQSPRYKIIEKKQPVAFWCNPISGHNTLYWYLQNLGQGPELLIRYENEEAVDDSQLPKDRFSAERLKGVDSTLKIQPAELGDSAVYLCASSLGASGKQETQYFGPGTRLLVL.

DNA for the CDR3: TGTGCCAGCAGTACTTGGGGCCCGGCCTACAATGAGCAGTTCTTC. It translates to CASSTWGPAYNEQFF. The V call is TRBV21-1, the J call TRBJ2-1; the DNA was not compared with TRBD1, the D call given in the table. TRBV21-1 is flagged as a pseudogene. The CDR3 has 15 residues.

For this clone: A read error may account for a junction end that differs from germline. The genes are TRBV7-9 and TRBJ2-2; no clear D gene. Germline CDR1 and CDR2: SEHNR and FQNEAQ (reference sequence). This CDR3 region has 13 residues. The CDR3 region is CASSARNSGELFF. The CDR3 DNA sequence: TGTGCCAGCAGCGCCCGGAACTCCGGGGAGCTGTTTTTT.

This rearrangement joins TRBV7-2 to TRBJ2-1, with 8 nucleotides matching TRBD2. The V gene end was trimmed by 5 bases and the J gene end by 6 bases; junction bases not matched to a gene: 12. This CDR3 has 16 residues. Germline V lookup: CDR1 SGHTA, CDR2 FQGNSA. CDR3 nucleotide sequence: TGTGCCAGCAGCCTGTTAAGCGGGAGTTCTTTCAATGAGCAGTTCTTC. Its translation: CASSLLSGSSFNEQFF. The full variable domain, rest sourced from reference TRBV7-2 and TRBJ2-1, is GAGVSQSPSNKVTEKGKDVELRCDPISGHTALYWYRQSLGQGLEFLIYFQGNSAPDKSGLPSDRFSAERTGGSVSTLTIQRTQQEDSAVYLCASSLLSGSSFNEQFFGPGTRLTVL.

This chain connects TRBV28 to TRBJ2-1; 7 bases agree with TRBD1. CDR1 and CDR2 from the germline V gene are MDHEN and SYDVKM. This CDR3 comprises 12 residues. Germline trimming cut 5 bases from V and 13 bases from J; bases unmatched to any gene: 8. CDR3 region: CASSTDRVGQFF. The CDR3 DNA sequence: TGTGCCAGCAGTACCGACAGGGTAGGTCAGTTCTTC.

The rearrangement uses TRBV7-9 and TRBJ1-2, with D possibly matching TRBD1 (5 bases). CDR3 length equals 13 residues. The germline V gene has CDR1 SEHNR and CDR2 FQNEAQ (reference sequence). The V and J ends lost 1 base and 2 bases respectively, with 5 bases between them. The DNA of the CDR3 is TGTGCCAGCAGCTTAGGGACAAACTATGGCTACACCTTC. This sequence encodes CASSLGTNYGYTF.

J is TRBJ1-5 and V is TRBV15, with 7 nucleotides matching TRBD1. The CDR3 length is 16 residues. Germline V gene data show CDR1 as LNHNV and CDR2 as YYDKDF (reference sequence). V lost 4 bases to trimming and J lost 1 base; unmatched junction nucleotides: 7. CDR3 bases: TGTGCCACCAGCAAAAACCCAGGGGGAAGCAATCAGCCCCAGCATTTT. This gives the protein CATSKNPGGSNQPQHF.

The chain combines TRBV18 with TRBJ1-2, with unresolved D. The germline gives CDR1 KGHSH, CDR2 LQKENI. Trimming took off 0 bases at V and 6 bases at J, with 11 bases between the two ends. The CDR3 contains 14 residues. DNA for the CDR3: TGTGCCAGCTCACCACCGGGGAGGGTTGATGGCTACACCTTC. Translating gives CASSPPGRVDGYTF.

V gene TRBV5-1 combines with J gene TRBJ2-7, with 9 bases matching TRBD2. This CDR3 is built from 20 residues. With V trimmed by 0 bases and J by 0 bases, 16 bases remained unmatched. The germline V gene has CDR1 SGHRS and CDR2 YFSETQ. The CDR3 loop reads CASSLEGGVAGALSSYEQYF. DNA of the CDR3: TGCGCCAGCAGCTTGGAGGGGGGGGTAGCGGGAGCCCTGAGCTCCTACGAGCAGTACTTC. Looking up the rest from reference TRBV5-1 and TRBJ2-7 gives the full variable domain: KAGVTQTPRYLIKTRGQQVTLSCSPISGHRSVSWYQQTPGQGLQFLFEYFSETQRNKGNFPGRFSGRQFSNSRSEMNVSTLELGDSALYLCASSLEGGVAGALSSYEQYFGPGTRLTVT.

A single count supports this clone. This rearrangement joins TRBV10-3 to TRBJ2-3; TRBD1 aligns across 11 bases. The germline CDR1 and CDR2 sequences are ENHRY and SYGVKD. V gave up 6 bases and J gave up 5 bases; unmatched junction bases: 10. This CDR3 region has 16 residues. CDR3 coding DNA: TGTGCCATCAGCGGACAGGGGGCTAACAAGGGAGATACGCAGTATTTT. Residues: CAISGQGANKGDTQYF.

The rearrangement uses TRBV6-1 and TRBJ2-5; D is uncertain. The CDR3 totals 13 residues. The germline V gene encodes CDR1 MNHNS and CDR2 SASEGT. V was cut by 2 bases and J by 6 bases, with 10 bases left in between. CDR3 nucleotides: TGTGCCAGCAGTGAATTGCGTGCAAAGACCCAGTACTTC. Amino acids: CASSELRAKTQYF.